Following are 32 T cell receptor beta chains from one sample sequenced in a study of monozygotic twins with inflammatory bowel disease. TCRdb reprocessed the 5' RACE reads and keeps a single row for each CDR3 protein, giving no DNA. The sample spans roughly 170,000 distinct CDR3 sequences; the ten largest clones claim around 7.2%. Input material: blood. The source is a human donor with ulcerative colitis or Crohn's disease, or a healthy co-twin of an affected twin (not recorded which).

CDR3: CSVEDLGTGQRGYTF. The chain uses TRBV29-1 and TRBJ1-2; the D call from TCRdb, TRBD1, cannot be confirmed without DNA. The germline V gene encodes CDR1 SQVTM and CDR2 ANQGSEA. This CDR3 spans 15 amino acids.

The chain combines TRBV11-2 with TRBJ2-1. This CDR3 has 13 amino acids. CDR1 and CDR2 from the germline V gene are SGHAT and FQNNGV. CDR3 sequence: CASSLGLHNEQFF.

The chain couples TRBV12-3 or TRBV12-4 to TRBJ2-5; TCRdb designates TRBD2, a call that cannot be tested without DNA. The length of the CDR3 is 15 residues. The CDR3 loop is CASNLAGGYQETQYF.

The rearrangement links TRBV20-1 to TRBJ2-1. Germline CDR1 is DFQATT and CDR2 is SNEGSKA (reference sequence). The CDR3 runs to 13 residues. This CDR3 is CSASLEQINEQFF.

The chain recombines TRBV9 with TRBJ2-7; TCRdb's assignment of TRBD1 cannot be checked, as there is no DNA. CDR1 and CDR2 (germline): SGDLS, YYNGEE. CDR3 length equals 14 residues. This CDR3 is CASSVGPSQGEQYF. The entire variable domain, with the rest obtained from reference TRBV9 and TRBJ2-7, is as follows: DSGVTQTPKHLITATGQRVTLRCSPRSGDLSVYWYQQSLDQGLQFLIQYYNGEERAKGNILERFSAQQFPDLHSELNLSSLELGDSALYFCASSVGPSQGEQYFGPGTRLTVT.

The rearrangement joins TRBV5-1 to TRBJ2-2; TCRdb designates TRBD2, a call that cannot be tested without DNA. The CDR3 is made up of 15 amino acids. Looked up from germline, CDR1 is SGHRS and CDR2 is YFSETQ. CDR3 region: CARRAQRELGGELFF. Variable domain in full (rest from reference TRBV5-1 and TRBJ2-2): KAGVTQTPRYLIKTRGQQVTLSCSPISGHRSVSWYQQTPGQGLQFLFEYFSETQRNKGNFPGRFSGRQFSNSRSEMNVSTLELGDSALYLCARRAQRELGGELFFGEGSRLTVL.

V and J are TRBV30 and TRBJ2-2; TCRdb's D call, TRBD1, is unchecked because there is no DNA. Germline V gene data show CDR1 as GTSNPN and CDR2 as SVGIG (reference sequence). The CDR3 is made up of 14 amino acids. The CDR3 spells CAWTTGSNTGELFF.

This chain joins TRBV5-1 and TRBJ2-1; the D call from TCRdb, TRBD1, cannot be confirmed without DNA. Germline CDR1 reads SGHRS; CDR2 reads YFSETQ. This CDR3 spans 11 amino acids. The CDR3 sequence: CASRQYNEQFF.

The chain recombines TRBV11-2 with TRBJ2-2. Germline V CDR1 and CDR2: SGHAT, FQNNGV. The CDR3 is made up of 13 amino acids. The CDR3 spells CASSYDPNGELFF.

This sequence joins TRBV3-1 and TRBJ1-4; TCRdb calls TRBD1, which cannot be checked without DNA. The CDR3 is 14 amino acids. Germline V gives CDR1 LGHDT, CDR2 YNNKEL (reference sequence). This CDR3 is CASSQAGHNEKLFF.

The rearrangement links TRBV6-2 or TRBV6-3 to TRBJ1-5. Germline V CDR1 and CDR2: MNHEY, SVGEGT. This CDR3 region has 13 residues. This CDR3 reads CASSYGTSQPQHF.

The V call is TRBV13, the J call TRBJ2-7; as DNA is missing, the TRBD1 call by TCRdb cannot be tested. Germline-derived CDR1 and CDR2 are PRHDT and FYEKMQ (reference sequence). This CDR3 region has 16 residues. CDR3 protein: CASTDTTGTAPYEQYF.

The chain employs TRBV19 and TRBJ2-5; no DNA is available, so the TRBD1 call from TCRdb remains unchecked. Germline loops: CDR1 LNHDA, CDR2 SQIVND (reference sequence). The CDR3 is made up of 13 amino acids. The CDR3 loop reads CASSWAAQETQYF. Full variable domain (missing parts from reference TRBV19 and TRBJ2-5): DGGITQSPKYLFRKEGQNVTLSCEQNLNHDAMYWYRQDPGQGLRLIYYSQIVNDFQKGDIAEGYSVSREKKESFPLTVTSAQKNPTAFYLCASSWAAQETQYFGPGTRLLVL.

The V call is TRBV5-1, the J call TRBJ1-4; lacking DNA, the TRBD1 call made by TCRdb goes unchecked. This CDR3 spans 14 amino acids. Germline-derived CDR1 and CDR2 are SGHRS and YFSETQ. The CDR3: CASSLVSGNEKLFF.

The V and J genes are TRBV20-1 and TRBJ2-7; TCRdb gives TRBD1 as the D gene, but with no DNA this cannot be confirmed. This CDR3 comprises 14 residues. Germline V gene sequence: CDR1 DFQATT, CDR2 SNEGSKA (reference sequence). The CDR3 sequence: CSASDREASYEQYF.

CDR3 in amino acids: CAWGLRQGGREQYF. This chain uses TRBV30 with TRBJ2-7; the D call of TRBD1 rests on TCRdb alone, since no DNA is present to check it. This CDR3 comprises 14 residues. Germline CDR1 and CDR2: GTSNPN and SVGIG (reference sequence).

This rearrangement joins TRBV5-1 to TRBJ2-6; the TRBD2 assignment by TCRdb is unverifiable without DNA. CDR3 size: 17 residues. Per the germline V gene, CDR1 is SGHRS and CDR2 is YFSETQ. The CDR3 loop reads CASSFPGLPSGANVLTF. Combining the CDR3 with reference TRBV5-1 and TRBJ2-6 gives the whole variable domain KAGVTQTPRYLIKTRGQQVTLSCSPISGHRSVSWYQQTPGQGLQFLFEYFSETQRNKGNFPGRFSGRQFSNSRSEMNVSTLELGDSALYLCASSFPGLPSGANVLTFGAGSRLTVL.

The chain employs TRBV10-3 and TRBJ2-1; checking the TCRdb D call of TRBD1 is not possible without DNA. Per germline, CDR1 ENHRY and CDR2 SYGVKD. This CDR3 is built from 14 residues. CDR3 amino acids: CAISPRQGDNEQFF.

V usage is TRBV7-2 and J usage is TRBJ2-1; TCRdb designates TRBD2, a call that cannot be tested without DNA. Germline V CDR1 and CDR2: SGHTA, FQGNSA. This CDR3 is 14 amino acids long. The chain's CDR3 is CASSQGLAVNEQFF.

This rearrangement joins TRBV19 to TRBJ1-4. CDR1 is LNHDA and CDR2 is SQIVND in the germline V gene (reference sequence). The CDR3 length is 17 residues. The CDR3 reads CASSITGRQAANEKLFF.

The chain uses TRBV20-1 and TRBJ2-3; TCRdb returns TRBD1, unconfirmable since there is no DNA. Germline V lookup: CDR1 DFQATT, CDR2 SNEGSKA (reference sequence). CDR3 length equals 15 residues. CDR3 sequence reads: CSPTPGGNGWDTQYF.

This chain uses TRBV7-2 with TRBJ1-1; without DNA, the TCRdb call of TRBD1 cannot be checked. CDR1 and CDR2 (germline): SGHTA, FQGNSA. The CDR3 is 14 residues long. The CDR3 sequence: CASSSGPFATEAVF.

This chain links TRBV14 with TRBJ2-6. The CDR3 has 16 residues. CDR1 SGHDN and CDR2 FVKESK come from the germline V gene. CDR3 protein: CASSLMRRAGANVLTF. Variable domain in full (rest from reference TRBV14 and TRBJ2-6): EAGVTQFPSHSVIEKGQTVTLRCDPISGHDNLYWYRRVMGKEIKFLLHFVKESKQDESGMPNNRFLAERTGGTYSTLKVQPAELEDSGVYFCASSLMRRAGANVLTFGAGSRLTVL.

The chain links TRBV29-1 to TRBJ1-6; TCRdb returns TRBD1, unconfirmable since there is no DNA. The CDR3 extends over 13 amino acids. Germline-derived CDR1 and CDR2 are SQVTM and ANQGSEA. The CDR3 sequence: CSVEGGGDSPLHF.

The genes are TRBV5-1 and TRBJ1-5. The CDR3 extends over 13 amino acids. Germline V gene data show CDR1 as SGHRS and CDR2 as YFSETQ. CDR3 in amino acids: CASSFEGNQPQHF.

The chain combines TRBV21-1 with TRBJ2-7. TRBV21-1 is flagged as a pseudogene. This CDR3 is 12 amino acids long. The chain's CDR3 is CASSKVGYEQYF.

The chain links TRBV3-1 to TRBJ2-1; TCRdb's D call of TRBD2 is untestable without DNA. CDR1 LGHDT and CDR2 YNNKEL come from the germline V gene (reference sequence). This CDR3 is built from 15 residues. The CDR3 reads CASSQGLAGYNEQFF.

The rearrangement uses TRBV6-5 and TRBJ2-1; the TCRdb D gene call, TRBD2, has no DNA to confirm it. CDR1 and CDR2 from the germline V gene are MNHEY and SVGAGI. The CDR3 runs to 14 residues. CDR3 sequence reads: CASRLGGNYNEQFF.

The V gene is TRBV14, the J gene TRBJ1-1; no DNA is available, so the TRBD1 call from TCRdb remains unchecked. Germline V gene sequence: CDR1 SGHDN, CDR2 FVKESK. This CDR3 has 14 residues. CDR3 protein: CASSLTGGYTEAFF.

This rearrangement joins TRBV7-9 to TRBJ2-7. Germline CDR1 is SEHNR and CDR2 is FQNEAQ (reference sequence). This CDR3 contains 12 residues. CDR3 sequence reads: CASSLGFYEQYF.

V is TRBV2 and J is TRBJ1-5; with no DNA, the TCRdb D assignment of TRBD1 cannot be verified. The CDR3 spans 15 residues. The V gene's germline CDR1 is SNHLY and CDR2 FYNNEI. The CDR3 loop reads CASSGFGTGNQPQHF.

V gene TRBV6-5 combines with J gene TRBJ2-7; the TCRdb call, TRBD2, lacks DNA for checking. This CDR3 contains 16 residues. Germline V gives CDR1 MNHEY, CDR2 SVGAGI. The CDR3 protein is CASSYSRAGKRDEQYF.